Listed below are T cell receptor beta chains from one sample, sequenced in a study of cytomegalovirus exposure and HLA in healthy donors. The protocol was immunoSEQ multiplex PCR, while the TCRdb copy is restricted to in-frame clones and leaves out a portion. This sample has more than 110,000 clones, with about 73% found just once. Specimen: PBMCs. These receptors were obtained from a woman aged 55-69 years in good health and CMV-seropositive. The conserved cysteine and the conserved F or W are not part of the CDR3 here. Rows give clone size only sometimes, using once, few, many, or a class for an expanded clone.

ASSKRQGAYGELF | TRBV19 | NA | TRBJ2-2
AISVLAGDTGELF | TRBV10-3 | NA | TRBJ2-2
ASSEAGTGAYGYT | TRBV2 | NA | TRBJ1-2
ASSLEIRAGSEQY | TRBV5-1 | NA | TRBJ2-7
ASSPTGQLNNEQF | TRBV5-1 | NA | TRBJ2-1
ASSEGTSGRVYEQY | TRBV10-2 | few | TRBJ2-7
ASSVSGLAITDTQY | TRBV9 | NA | TRBJ2-3
ASRLLREGTEAF | TRBV6-1 | few | TRBJ1-1
SVGGTGNEKLF | TRBV29-1 | NA | TRBJ1-4
ASSGRDRAEAF | TRBV7-8 | NA | TRBJ1-1
SAAQGYEQY | TRBV29-1 | NA | TRBJ2-7
ASSPGVNTEAF | TRBV2 | NA | TRBJ1-1
ASSLLAGTPGEQF | TRBV27 | NA | TRBJ2-1
ASSPRQGAGGTEAF | TRBV7-9 | NA | TRBJ1-1
ASLPAGGSQETQY | TRBV6-6 | NA | TRBJ2-5
SVDPSGFYT | TRBV29-1 | NA | TRBJ1-2
ASSPRISGANVLT | TRBV19 | NA | TRBJ2-6
ASSLPGHAYEQY | TRBV5-6 | once | TRBJ2-7
ASSSQGRSNQPQH | TRBV7-9 | NA | TRBJ1-5
ASSLQTGGWGNTEAF | TRBV5-4 | NA | TRBJ1-1
ASSFGPRQGEGEKLF | TRBV5-1 | NA | TRBJ1-4
ASSQPSARQETQY | TRBV4-1 | NA | TRBJ2-5
ASRQASGNTIY | TRBV6-5 | NA | TRBJ1-3
ASSLGPHTDTQY | TRBV5-4 | NA | TRBJ2-3
AWEGQATAGAF | TRBV30 | NA | TRBJ1-1
ASSEARGGEQY | TRBV6-1 | NA | TRBJ2-7
ASSLAGQGAVGYT | TRBV7-9 | NA | TRBJ1-2
ASSTGGLVGEQF | TRBV19 | NA | TRBJ2-1
ASSPPDRGGI | TRBV28 | NA | TRBJ1-1
AIRGEGAREQY | TRBV10-3 | NA | TRBJ2-7
ASSPEKNYGYT | TRBV18 | once | TRBJ1-2
ASSESGRTNTGELF | TRBV5-1 | NA | TRBJ2-2
ASSTTSSSEQY | TRBV7-9 | few | TRBJ2-7
ASSLDGGGLTNEKLF | TRBV5-1 | once | TRBJ1-4